This TCR beta chain derives from a study of T cell repertoires in cytomegalovirus infection. This clonotype was picked up a small number of times. Its matching antigen is unknown. CDR3 length: 13 residues. The V gene lost 4 bases and the J gene lost 8 bases, with 12 bases spanning the gap. TCRdb reprocessed the reads via MiXCR and lists one record per CDR3 protein. The sample lists about 490,000 distinct CDR3 sequences, roughly 29% occurring once. Study-level findings and limits: Carriers of CMV and the relevant HLA type were discriminated by public TCR beta frequency. HLA-C-restricted CMV-specific TCR beta clonotypes were dominant in the ex vivo response.

The chain uses TRBV12-3 or TRBV12-4 and TRBJ2-1; no definite D call. The specimen sequenced was PBMCs. This TCR derives from a human donor in good health (CMV status not recorded). Some clones in this sample may be carry-over from other donors' samples. As DNA, the CDR3 is TGTGCCAGCAGTTCCAAGACAACAGATGAGCAGTTCTTC. It is translated as CASSSKTTDEQFF.